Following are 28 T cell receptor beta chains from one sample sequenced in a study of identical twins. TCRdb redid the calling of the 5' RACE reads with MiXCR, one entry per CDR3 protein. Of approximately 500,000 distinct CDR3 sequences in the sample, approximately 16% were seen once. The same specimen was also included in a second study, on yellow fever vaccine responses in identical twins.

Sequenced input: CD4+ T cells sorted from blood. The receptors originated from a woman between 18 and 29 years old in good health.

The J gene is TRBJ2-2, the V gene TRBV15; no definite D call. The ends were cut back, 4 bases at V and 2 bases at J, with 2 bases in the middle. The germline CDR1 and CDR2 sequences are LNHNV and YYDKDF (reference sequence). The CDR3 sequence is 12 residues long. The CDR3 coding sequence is TGTGCCACCAGCATAAACACCGGGGAGCTGTTTTTT. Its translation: CATSINTGELFF.

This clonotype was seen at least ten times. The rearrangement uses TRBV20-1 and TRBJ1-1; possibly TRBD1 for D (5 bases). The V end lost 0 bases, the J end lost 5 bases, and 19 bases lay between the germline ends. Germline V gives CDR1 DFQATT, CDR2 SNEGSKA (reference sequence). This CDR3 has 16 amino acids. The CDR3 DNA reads TGCAGTGCTAGAGATCTATCCAACACGGGGGGAACTGAAGCTTTCTTT. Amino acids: CSARDLSNTGGTEAFF.

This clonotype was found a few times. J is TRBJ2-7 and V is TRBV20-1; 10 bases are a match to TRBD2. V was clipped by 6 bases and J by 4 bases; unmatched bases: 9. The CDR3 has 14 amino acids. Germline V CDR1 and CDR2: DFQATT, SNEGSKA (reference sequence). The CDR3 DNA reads TGCAGTGCCCTCAGGGTAGCGGGGGGTTACGAGCAGTACGTC. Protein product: CSALRVAGGYEQYV.

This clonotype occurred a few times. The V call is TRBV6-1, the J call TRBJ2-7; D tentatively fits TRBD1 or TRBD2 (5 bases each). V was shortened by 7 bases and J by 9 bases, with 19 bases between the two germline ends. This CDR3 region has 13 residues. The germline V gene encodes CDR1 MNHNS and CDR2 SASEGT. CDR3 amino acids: CASNPGTPLGQYV. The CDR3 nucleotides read TGTGCCAGCAACCCCGGGACGCCTTTGGGGCAGTACGTC.

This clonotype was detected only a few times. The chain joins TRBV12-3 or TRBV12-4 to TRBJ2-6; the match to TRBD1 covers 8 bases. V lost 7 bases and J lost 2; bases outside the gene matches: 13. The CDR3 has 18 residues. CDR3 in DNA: TGTGCCAGCACCAAAATCCGGACAGGGATCACTGGGGCCAACGTCCTGACTTTC. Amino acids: CASTKIRTGITGANVLTF.

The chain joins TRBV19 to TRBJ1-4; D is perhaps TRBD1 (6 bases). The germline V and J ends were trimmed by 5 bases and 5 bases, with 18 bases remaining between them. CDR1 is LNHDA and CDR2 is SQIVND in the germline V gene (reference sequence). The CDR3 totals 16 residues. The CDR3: CASSRTTGRENEKLFF. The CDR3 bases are TGTGCCAGTAGTCGAACAACAGGGAGGGAAAATGAAAAACTGTTTTTT.

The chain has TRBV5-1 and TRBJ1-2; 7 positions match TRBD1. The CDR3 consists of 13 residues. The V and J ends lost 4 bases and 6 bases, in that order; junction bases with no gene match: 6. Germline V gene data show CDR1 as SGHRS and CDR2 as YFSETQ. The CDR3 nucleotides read TGCGCCAGCAGCATCGGGACAGCCGATGGCTACACCTTC. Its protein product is CASSIGTADGYTF.

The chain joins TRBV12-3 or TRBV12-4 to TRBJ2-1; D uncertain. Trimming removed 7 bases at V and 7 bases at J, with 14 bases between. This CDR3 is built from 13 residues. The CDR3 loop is CASTPSVRNEQFF. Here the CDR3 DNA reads TGTGCCAGCACCCCCTCAGTTAGGAATGAGCAGTTCTTC.

The CDR3 DNA follows: TGTGCCAGCAGCCCGGTGGGGGCGAGCACAGATACGCAGTATTTT. It specifies CASSPVGASTDTQYF. The chain is built from TRBV5-5 and TRBJ2-3; tentatively, D is TRBD1 (6 bases). V lost 4 bases and J 0 bases, leaving 12 bases between the germline ends. The CDR3 totals 15 residues. Germline CDR1 is SGHKS and CDR2 is YYEKEE (reference sequence).

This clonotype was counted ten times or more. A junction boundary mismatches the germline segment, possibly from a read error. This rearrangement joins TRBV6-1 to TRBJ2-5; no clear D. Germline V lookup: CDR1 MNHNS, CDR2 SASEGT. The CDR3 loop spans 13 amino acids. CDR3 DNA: TGTGCGAGCACCCCCGCCCCAAGGGAGACCCAGTACTTC. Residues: CASTPAPRETQYF.

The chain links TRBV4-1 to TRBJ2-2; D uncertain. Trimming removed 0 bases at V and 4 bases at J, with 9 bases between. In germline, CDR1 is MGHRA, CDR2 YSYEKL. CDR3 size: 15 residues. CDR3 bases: TGCGCCAGCAGCCAAGATCACGTCCCCACCGGGGAGCTGTTTTTT. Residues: CASSQDHVPTGELFF.

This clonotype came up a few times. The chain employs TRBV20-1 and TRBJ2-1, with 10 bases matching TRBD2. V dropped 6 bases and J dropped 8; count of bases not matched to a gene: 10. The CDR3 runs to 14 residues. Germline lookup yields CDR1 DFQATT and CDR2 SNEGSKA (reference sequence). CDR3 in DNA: TGCAGTGCCGTCTCTAGCGGGAGCCCCCATGAGCAGTTCTTC. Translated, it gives CSAVSSGSPHEQFF.

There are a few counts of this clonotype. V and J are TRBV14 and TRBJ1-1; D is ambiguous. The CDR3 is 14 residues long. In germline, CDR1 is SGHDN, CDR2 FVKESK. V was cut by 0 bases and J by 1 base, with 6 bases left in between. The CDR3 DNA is TGTGCCAGCAGCCAAGACCCCTGGAACACTGAAGCTTTCTTT. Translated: CASSQDPWNTEAFF.

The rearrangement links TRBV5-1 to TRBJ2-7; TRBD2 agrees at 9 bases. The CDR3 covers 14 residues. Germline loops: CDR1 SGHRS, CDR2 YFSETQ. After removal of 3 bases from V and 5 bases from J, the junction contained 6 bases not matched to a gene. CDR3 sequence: CASSSLAGINEQYF. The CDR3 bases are TGCGCCAGCAGCTCCCTAGCGGGAATCAACGAGCAGTACTTC.

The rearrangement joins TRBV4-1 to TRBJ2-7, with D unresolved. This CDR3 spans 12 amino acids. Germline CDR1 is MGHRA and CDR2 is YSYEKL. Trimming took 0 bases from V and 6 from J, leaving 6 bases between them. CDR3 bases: TGCGCCAGCAGCCAAGAAGTGGGCGAGCAGTACTTC. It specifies CASSQEVGEQYF.

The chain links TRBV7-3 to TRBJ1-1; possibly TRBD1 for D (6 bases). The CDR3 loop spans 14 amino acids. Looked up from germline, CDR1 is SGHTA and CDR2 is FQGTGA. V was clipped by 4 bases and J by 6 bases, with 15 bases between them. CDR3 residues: CASSSGPGGAEAFF. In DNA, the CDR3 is TGTGCCAGCAGCTCTGGACCGGGGGGCGCTGAAGCTTTCTTT.

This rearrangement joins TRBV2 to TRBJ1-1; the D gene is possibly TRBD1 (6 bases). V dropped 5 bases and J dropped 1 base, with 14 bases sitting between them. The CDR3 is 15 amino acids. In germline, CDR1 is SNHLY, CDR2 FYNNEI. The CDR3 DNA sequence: TGTGCCAGCAGTCCCCGGGACATCGGGAACACTGAAGCTTTCTTT. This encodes CASSPRDIGNTEAFF.

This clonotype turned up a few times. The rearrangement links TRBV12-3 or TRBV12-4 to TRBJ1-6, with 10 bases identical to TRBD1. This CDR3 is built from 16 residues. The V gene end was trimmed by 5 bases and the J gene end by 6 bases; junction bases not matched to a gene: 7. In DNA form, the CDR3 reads TGTGCCAGCAGTCCCCGGACAGGGGGAATTAATTCACCCCTCCACTTT. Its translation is CASSPRTGGINSPLHF.

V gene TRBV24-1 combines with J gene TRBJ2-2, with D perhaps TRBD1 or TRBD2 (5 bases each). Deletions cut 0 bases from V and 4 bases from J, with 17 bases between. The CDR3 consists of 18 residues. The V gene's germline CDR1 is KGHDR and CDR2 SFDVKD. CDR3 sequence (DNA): TGTGCCACCAGTGATTTGCGGCAGGGCGGGTCGAGCACCGGGGAGCTGTTTTTT. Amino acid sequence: CATSDLRQGGSSTGELFF.

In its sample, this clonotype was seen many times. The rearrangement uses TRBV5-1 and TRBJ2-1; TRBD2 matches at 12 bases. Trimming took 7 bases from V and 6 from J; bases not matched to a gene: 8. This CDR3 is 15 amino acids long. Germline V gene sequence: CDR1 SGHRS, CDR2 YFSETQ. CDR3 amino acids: CASSGLAGKINEQFF. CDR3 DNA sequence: TGCGCCAGCTCGGGACTAGCGGGCAAAATCAATGAGCAGTTCTTC.

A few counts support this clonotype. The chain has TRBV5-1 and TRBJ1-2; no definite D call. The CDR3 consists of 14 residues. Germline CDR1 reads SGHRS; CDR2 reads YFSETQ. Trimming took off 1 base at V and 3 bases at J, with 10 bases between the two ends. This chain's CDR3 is CASSLSGGDYGYTF. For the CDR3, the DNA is TGCGCCAGCAGCTTGTCGGGCGGCGACTATGGCTACACCTTC.

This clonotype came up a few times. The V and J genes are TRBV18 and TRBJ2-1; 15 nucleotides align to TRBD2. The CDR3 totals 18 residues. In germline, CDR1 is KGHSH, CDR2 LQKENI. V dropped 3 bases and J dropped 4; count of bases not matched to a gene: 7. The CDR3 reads CASSPRTSGGAGYNEQFF. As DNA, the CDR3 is TGTGCCAGCTCACCCAGGACTAGCGGGGGGGCCGGGTACAATGAGCAGTTCTTC.

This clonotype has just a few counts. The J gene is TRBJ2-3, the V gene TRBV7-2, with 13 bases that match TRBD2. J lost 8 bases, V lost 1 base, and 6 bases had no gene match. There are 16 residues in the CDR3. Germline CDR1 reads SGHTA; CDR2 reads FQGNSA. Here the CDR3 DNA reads TGTGCCAGCAGCTTAGGACTAGCGGGAGGAGCGAGTACGCAGTATTTT. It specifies CASSLGLAGGASTQYF. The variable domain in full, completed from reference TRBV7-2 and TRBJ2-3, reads GAGVSQSPSNKVTEKGKDVELRCDPISGHTALYWYRQSLGQGLEFLIYFQGNSAPDKSGLPSDRFSAERTGGSVSTLTIQRTQQEDSAVYLCASSLGLAGGASTQYFGPGTRLTVL.

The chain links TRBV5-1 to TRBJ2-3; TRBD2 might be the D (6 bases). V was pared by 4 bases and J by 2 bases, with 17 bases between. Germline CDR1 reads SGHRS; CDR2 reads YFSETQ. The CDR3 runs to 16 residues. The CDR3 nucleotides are TGCGCCAGCAGCCAAATTAGCGGCTCCGACACAGATACGCAGTATTTT. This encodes CASSQISGSDTDTQYF.

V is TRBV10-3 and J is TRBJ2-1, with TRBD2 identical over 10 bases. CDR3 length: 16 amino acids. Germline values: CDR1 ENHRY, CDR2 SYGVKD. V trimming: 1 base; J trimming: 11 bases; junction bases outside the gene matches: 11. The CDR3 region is CAISEFGLAGVLKQFF. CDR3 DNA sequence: TGTGCCATCAGTGAGTTTGGGCTAGCGGGGGTCCTAAAGCAGTTCTTC.

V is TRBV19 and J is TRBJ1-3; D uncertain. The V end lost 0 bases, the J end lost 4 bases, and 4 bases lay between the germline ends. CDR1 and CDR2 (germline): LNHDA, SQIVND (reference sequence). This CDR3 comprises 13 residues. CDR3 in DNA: TGTGCCAGTAGTATAGATCGGGGAAACACCATATATTTT. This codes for CASSIDRGNTIYF.

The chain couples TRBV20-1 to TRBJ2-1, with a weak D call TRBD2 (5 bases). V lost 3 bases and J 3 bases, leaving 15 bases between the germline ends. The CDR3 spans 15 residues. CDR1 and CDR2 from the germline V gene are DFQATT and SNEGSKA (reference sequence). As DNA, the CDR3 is TGCAGTGCTAGTTTGTTCCGGGGTAACTACAATGAGCAGTTCTTC. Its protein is CSASLFRGNYNEQFF.

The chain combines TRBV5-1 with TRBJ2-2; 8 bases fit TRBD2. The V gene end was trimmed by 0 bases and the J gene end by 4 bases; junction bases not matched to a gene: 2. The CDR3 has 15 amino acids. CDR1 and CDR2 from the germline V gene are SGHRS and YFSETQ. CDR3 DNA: TGCGCCAGCAGCTTGGACGGGAGGGGCACCGGGGAGCTGTTTTTT. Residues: CASSLDGRGTGELFF.